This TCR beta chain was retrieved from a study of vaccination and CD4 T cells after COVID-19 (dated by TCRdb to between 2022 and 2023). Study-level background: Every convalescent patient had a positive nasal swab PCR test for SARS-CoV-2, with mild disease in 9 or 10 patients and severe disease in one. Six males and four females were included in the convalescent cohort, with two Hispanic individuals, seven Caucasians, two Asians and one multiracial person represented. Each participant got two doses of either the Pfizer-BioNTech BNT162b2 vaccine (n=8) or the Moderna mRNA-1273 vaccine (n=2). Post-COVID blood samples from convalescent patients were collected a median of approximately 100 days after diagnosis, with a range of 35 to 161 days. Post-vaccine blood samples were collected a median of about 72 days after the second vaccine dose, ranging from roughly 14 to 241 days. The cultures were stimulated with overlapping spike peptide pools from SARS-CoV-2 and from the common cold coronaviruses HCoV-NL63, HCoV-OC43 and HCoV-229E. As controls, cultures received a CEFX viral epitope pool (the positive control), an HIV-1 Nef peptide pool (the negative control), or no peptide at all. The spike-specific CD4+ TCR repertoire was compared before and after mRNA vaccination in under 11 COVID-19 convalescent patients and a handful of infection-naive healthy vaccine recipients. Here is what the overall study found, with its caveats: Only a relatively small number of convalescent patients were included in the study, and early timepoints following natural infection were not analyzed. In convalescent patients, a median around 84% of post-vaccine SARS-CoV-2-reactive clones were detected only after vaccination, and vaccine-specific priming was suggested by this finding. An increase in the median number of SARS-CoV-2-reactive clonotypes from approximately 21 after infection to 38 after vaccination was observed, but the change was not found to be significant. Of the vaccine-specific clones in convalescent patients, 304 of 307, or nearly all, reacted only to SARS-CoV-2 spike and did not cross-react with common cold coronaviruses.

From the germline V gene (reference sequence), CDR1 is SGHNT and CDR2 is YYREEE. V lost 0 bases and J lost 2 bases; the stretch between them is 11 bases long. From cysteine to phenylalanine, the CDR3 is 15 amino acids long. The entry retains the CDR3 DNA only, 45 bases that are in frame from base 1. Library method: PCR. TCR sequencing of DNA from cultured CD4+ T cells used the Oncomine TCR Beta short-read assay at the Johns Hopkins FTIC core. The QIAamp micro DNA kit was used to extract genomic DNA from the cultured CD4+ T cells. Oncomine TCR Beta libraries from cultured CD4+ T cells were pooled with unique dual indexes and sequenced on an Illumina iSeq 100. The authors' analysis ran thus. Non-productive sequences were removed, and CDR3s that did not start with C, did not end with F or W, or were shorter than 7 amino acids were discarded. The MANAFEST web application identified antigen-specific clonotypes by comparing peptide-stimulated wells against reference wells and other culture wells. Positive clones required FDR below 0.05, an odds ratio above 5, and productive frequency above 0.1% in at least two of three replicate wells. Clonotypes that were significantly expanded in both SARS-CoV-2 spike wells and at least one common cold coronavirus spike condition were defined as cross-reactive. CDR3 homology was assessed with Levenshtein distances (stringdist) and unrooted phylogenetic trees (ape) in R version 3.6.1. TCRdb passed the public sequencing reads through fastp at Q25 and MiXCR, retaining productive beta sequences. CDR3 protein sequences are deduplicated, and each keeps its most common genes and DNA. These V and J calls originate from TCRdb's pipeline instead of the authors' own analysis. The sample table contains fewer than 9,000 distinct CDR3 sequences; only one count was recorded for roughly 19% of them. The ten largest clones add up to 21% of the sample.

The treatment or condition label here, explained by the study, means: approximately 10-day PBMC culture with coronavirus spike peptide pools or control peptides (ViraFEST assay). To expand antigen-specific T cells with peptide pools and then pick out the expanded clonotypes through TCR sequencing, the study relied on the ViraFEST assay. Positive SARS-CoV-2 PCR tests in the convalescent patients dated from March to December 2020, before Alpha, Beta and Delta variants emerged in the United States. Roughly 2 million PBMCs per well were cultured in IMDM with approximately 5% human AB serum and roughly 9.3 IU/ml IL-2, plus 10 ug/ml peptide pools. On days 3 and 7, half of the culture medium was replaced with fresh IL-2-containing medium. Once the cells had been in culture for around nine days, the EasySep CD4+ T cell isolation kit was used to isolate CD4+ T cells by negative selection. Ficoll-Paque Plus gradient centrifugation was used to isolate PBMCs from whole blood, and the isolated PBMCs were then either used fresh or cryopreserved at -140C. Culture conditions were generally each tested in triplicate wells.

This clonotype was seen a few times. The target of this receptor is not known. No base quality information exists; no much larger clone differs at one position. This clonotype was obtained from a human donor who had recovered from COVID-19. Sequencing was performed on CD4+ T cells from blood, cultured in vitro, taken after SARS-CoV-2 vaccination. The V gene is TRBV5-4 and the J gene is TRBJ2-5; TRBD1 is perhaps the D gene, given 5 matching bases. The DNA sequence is TGTGCCAGCAGCTTGGGACAGAGTGGGCAAGAGACCCAGTACTTC. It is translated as CASSLGQSGQETQYF. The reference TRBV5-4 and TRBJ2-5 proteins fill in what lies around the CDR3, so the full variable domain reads ETGVTQSPTHLIKTRGQQVTLRCSSQSGHNTVSWYQQALGQGPQFIFQYYREEENGRGNFPPRFSGLQFPNYSSELNVNALELDDSALYLCASSLGQSGQETQYFGPGTRLLVL.